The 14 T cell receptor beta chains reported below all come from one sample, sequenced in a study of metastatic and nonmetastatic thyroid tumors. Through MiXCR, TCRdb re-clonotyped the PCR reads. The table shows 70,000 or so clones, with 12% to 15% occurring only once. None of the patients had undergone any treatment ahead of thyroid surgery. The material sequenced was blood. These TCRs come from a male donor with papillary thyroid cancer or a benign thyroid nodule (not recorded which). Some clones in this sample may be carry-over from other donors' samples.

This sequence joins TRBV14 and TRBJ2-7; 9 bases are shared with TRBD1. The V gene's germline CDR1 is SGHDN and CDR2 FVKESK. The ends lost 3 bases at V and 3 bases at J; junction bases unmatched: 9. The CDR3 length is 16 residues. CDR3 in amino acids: CASSQTKTGGHYEQYF. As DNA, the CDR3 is TGTGCCAGCAGCCAGACCAAGACAGGGGGTCACTACGAGCAGTACTTC.

CDR3 residues: CASERHKGYYEQYV. DNA of the CDR3: TGTGCCAGCGAGAGACATAAGGGTTACTACGAGCAGTACGTC. The gene calls are TRBV6-1 and TRBJ2-7; unclear D gene. This CDR3 region has 14 residues. CDR1 MNHNS and CDR2 SASEGT come from the germline V gene. V was cut by 8 bases and J by 3 bases, with 17 bases left in between.

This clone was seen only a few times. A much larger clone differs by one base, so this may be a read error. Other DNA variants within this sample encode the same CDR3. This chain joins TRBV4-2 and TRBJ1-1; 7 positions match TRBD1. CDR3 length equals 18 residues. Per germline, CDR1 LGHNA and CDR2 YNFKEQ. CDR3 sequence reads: CASSQDFLGAGGDTEAFF. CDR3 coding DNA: TGTGCCAGCAGCCAAGATTTCCTGGGGGCAGGGGGAGACACTGAAGCCTTCTTT.

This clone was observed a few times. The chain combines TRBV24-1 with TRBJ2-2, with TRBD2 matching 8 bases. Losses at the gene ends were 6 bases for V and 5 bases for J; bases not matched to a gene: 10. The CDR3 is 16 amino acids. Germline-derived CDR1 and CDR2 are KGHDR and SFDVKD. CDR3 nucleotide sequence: TGTGCCACCAGTCGTAGCGGGATAGTAGAGACCGGGGAGCTGTTTTTT. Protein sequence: CATSRSGIVETGELFF.

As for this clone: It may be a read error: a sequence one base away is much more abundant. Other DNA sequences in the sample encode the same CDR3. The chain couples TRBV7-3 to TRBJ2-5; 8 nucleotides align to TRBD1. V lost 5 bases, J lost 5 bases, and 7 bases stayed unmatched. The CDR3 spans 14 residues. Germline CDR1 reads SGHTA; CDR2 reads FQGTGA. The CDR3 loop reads CASSPGQGMETQYF. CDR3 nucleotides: TGTGCCAGCAGCCCAGGACAGGGCATGGAGACCCAGTACTTC.

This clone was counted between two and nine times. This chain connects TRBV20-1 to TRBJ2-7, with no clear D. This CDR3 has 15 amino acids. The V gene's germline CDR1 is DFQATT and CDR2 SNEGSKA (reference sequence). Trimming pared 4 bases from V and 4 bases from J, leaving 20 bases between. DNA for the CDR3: TGCAGTGCTACCACTTCCGACCGTTTAGGTTACGAGCAGTACTTC. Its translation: CSATTSDRLGYEQYF.

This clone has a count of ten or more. CDR3 sequence reads: CASGDYSYEQYF. As DNA, the CDR3 is TGTGCCAGCGGGGACTACTCCTACGAGCAGTACTTC. The chain is built from TRBV6-1 and TRBJ2-7; 7 bases are a match to TRBD2. Looked up from germline, CDR1 is MNHNS and CDR2 is SASEGT. This CDR3 region has 12 residues. V shed 8 bases, J shed 0 bases, and the junction held 1 base outside the gene matches.

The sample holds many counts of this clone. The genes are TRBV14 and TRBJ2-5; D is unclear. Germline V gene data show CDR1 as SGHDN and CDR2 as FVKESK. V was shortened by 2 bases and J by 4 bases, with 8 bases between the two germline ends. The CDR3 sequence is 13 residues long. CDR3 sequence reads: CASSQIRGETQYF. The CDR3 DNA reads TGTGCCAGCAGCCAAATAAGAGGAGAGACCCAGTACTTC. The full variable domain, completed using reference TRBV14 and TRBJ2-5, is EAGVTQFPSHSVIEKGQTVTLRCDPISGHDNLYWYRRVMGKEIKFLLHFVKESKQDESGMPNNRFLAERTGGTYSTLKVQPAELEDSGVYFCASSQIRGETQYFGPGTRLLVL.

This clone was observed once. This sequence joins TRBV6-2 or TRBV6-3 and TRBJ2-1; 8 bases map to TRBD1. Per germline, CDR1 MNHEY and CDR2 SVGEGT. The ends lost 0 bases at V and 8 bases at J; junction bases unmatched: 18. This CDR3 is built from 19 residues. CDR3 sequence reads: CASSYSFRAYRGNGDEQFF. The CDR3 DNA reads TGTGCCAGCAGTTACTCGTTCAGGGCATACAGGGGGAATGGCGATGAGCAGTTCTTC.

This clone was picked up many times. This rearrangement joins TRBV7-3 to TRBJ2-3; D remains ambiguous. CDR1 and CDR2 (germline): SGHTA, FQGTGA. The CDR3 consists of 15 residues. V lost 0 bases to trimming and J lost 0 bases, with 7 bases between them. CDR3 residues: CASSLTGGSTDTQYF. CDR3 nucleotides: TGTGCCAGCAGCTTAACGGGCGGTAGCACAGATACGCAGTATTTT. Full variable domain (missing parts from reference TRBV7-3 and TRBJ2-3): GAGVSQTPSNKVTEKGKYVELRCDPISGHTALYWYRQSLGQGPEFLIYFQGTGAADDSGLPNDRFFAVRPEGSVSTLKIQRTERGDSAVYLCASSLTGGSTDTQYFGPGTRLTVL.

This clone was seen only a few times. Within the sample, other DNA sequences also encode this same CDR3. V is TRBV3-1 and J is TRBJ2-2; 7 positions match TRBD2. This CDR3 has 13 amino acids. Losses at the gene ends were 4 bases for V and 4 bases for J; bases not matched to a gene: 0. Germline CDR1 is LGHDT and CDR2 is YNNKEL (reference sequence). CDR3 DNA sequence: TGTGCCAGCAGCCGGACTAGCACCGGGGAGCTGTTTTTT. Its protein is CASSRTSTGELFF.

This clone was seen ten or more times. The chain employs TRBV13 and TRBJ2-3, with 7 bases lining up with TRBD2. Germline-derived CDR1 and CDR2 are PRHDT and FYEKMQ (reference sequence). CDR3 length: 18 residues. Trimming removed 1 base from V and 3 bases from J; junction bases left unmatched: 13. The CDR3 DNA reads TGTGCCAGCAGCTTAGCCCCGGATATCGGGGGGTTGACAGATACGCAGTATTTT. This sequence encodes CASSLAPDIGGLTDTQYF.

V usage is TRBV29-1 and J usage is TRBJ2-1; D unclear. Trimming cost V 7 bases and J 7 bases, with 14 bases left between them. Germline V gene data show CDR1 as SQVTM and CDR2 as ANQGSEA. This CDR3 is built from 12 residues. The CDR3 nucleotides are TGCAGCGCGGAGAGGCGTATAAATGAGCAGTTCTTC. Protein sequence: CSAERRINEQFF.

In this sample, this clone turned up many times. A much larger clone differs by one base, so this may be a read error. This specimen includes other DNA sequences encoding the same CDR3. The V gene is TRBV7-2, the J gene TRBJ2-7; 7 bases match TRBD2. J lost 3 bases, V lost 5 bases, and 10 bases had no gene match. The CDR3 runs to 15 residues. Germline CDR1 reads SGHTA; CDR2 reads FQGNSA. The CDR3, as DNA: TGTGCCAGCAGCCTAGGGACTACCGTTAGCTACGAGCAGTACTTC. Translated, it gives CASSLGTTVSYEQYF.